This T cell receptor beta chain comes out of a study of T cells in Graves' hyperthyroidism and ophthalmopathy. General observations from the study: In the analysis, a 13 V-J model separated ophthalmopathy from stable hyperthyroidism. Expanded thyroid clonotypes (above 0.001) were mostly also found in blood.

V was shortened by 5 bases and J by 3 bases, with 10 bases between the two germline ends. This CDR3 contains 12 residues. From germline, CDR1 is GTSNPN and CDR2 SVGIG (reference sequence). RNA transcripts yielded amplified TCR beta CDR3 regions. HTBI primers were employed in a first-round RT-PCR of the TCR CDR3. TCRdb reanalysed the multiplex PCR reads using MiXCR and keeps one entry per CDR3 protein. The sample has around 340,000 distinct CDR3 sequences; 15% to 20% are singletons. The sample holds many counts of this clonotype. Its antigen is not known. Orbital computed tomography and thyroid ultrasound, together with serum TRAb and thyroxine and clinical symptoms, were used for diagnoses. PBMCs stemmed from less than 13 ml fresh peripheral blood.

V usage is TRBV30 and J usage is TRBJ1-1; D remains unclear. This receptor was taken from a woman between 35 and 50 years old with Graves' ophthalmopathy. The sequencing sample was made of blood. The CDR3 coding sequence is TGTGCCTGGCGAGACTCTTACACTGAAGCTTTCTTT. Translated, it gives CAWRDSYTEAFF.